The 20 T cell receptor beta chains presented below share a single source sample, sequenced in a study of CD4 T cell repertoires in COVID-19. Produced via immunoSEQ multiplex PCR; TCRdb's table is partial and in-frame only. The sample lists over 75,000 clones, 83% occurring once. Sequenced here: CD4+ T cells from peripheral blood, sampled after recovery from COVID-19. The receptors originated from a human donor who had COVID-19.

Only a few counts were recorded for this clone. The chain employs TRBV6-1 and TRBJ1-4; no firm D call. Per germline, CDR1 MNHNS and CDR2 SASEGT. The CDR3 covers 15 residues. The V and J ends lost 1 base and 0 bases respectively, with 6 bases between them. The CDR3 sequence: CASSEGIATNEKLFF. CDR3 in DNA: TGTGCCAGCAGTGAAGGAATTGCAACTAATGAAAAACTGTTTTTT.

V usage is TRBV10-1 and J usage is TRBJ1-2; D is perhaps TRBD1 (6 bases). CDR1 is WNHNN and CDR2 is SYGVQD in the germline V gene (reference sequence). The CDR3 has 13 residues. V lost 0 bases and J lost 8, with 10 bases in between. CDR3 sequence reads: CASSESQGRGYTF. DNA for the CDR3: TGCGCCAGCAGTGAGTCGCAGGGGCGCGGCTACACCTTC.

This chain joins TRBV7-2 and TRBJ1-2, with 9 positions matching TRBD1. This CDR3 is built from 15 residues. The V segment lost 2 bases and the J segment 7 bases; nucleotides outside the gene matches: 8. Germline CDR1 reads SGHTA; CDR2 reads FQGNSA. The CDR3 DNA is TGTGCCAGCAGCTTACAAAGGGACAGGGTGCGTGGCTACACCTTC. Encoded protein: CASSLQRDRVRGYTF.

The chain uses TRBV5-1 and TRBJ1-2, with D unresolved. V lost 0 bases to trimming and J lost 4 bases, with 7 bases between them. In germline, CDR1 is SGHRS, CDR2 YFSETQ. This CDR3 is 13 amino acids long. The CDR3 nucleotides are TGCGCCAGCAGCTTGGGCAGCCCCTATGGCTACACCTTC. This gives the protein CASSLGSPYGYTF.

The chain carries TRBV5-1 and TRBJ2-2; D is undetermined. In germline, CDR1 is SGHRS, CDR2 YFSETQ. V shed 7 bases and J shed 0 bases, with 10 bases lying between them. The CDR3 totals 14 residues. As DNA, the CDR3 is TGCGCCAGCCTCGACACCTCGAACACCGGGGAGCTGTTTTTT. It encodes CASLDTSNTGELFF.

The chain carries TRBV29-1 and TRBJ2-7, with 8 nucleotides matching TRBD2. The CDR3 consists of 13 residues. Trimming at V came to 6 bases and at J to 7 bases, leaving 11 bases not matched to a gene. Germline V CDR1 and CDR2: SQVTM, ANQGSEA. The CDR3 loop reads CSVLPGGGGEQYF. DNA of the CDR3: TGCAGCGTCCTCCCGGGCGGCGGGGGGGAGCAGTACTTC.

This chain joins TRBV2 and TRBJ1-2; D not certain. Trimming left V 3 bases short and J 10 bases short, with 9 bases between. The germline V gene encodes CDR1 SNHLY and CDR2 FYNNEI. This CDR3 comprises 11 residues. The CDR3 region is CASSEGWAYTF. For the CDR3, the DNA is TGTGCCAGCAGTGAGGGGTGGGCCTACACCTTC.

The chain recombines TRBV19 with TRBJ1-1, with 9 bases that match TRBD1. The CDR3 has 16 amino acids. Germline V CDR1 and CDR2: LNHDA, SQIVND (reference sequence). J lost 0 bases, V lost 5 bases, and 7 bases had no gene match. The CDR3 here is CASSGGQGRMNTEAFF. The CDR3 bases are TGTGCCAGTAGTGGAGGACAGGGGCGCATGAACACTGAAGCTTTCTTT.

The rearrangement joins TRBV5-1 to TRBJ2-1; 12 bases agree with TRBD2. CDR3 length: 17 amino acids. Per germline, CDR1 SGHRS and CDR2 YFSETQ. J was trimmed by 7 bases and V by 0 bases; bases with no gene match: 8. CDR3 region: CASSLAGLAGGLNEQFF. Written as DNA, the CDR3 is TGCGCCAGCAGCTTGGCCGGCCTAGCGGGGGGGCTAAATGAGCAGTTCTTC.

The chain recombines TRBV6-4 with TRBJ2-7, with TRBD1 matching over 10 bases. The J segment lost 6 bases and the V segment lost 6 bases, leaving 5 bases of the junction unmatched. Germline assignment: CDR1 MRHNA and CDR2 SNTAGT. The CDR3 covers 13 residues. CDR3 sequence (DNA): TGTGCCAGCAGCGCGGGACAGGGGAGCGAGCAGTACTTC. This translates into CASSAGQGSEQYF.

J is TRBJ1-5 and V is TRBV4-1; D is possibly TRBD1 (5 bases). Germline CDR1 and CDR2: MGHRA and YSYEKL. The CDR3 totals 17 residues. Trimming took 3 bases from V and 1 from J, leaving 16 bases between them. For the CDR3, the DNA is TGCGCCAGCAGCCAGACAAACCAGGGAGGGAGCAATCAGCCCCAGCATTTT. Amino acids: CASSQTNQGGSNQPQHF.

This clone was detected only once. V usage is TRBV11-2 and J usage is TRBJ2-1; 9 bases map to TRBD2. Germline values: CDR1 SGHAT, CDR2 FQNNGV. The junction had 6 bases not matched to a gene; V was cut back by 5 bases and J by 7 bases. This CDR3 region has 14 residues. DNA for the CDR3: TGTGCCAGCAGCCCGAGCGGGGGGAGAAATGAGCAGTTCTTC. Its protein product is CASSPSGGRNEQFF.

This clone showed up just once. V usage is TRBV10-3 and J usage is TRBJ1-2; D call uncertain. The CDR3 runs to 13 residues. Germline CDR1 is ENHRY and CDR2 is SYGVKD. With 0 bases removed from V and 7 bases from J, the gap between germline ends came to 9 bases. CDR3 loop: CAISESDPGGYTF. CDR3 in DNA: TGTGCCATCAGTGAGTCGGACCCCGGTGGCTACACCTTC.

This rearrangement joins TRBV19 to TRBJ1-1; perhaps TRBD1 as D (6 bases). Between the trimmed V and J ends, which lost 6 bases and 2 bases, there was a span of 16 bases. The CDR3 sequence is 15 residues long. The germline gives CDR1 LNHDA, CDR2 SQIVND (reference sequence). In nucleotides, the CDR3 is TGTGCCAGTAGAGCGCCCAGGGGTAGTAACACTGAAGCTTTCTTT. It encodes CASRAPRGSNTEAFF.

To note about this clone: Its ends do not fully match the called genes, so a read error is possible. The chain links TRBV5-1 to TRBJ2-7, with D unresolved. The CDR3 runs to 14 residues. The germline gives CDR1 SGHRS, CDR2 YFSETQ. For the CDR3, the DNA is TGCGCCACCGCCTTAGACACCACCACCTACGGGCAGTACTTC. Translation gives CATALDTTTYGQYF.

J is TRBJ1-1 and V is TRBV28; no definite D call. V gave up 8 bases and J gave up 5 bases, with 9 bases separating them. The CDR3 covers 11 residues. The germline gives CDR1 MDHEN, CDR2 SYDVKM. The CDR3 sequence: CASLGRTEAFF. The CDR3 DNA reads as TGTGCCAGCTTGGGTCGGACTGAAGCTTTCTTT.

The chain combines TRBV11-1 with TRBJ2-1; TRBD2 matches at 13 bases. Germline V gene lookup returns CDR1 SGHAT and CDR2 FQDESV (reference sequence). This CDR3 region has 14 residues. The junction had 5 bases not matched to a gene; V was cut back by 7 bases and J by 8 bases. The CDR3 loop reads CASTWTSGSYEQFF. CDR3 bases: TGTGCCAGCACCTGGACTAGCGGGAGCTATGAGCAGTTCTTC.

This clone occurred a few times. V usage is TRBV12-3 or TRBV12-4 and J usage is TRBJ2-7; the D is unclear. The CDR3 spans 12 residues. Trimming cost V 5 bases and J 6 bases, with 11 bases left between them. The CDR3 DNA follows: TGTGCCAGCAGTCCCGGCAGTCTCGAGCAGTACTTC. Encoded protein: CASSPGSLEQYF.

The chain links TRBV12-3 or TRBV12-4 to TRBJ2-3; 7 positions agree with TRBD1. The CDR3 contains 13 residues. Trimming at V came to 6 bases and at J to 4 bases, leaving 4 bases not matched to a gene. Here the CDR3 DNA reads TGTGCCAGCAGGACAGGGATGGCAGATACGCAGTATTTT. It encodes CASRTGMADTQYF.

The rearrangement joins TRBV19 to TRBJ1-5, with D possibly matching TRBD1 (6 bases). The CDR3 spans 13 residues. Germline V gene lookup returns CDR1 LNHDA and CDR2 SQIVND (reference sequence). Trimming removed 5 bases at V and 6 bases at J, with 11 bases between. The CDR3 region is CASSPEGGQPQHF. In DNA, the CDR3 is TGTGCCAGTAGTCCCGAGGGGGGTCAGCCCCAGCATTTT.